The source of this T cell receptor (beta chain) is a study of prognosis after radiotherapy for stage I lung cancer. About the study: The patients included over 13 who had newly diagnosed primary stage I lung tumors, along with several others who had oligometastatic NSCLC after their primary tumor had been surgically resected. General study results and limits: As reported, TRBV and TRBJ gene usage differed between patients who had metastases and those who did not. Tumor-specific reactivity of the expanded TCR clones remained undetermined. Shannon entropy after stereotactic body radiation therapy was lower in patients who developed distant metastases.

Of note for this clonotype: Its antigen is not known. A read error likely explains this, since a far larger clone differs by one base.

From genomic DNA, two-round multiplex PCR was used to amplify TCR beta CDR3. During first-round PCR, primers specific to each TRBV and TRBJ gene were used. MiXCR, run by TCRdb on the multiplex PCR reads, gives a single entry per CDR3 protein. The sample lists 25,000 to 35,000 distinct CDR3 sequences; around 48% were seen once. Per the germline V gene, CDR1 is MNHEY and CDR2 is SVGAGI. The CDR3 totals 15 residues. The input for sequencing was PBMCs, taken before or after stereotactic body radiation therapy (not recorded which). The chain uses TRBV6-5 and TRBJ2-1; 12 bases fit TRBD2. The source of this sequence is a donor aged 50 or older with non-small cell lung cancer. The CDR3 loop reads CASSPTSGRQYEHFF. CDR3 nucleotide sequence: TGTGCCAGCAGCCCTACTAGCGGGAGGCAGTATGAGCATTTCTTC.